This T cell receptor (beta chain) was captured in a study of blood T cell repertoires in COVID-19. The wider study: Sites across the United States, Italy and Spain contributed samples from acute and convalescent COVID-19. PBMCs, B-cell-depleted T cells, or T cells were the source of the cDNA or gDNA that made up the material.

Trimming removed 1 base from V and 0 bases from J, with 12 bases in between. This CDR3 region has 17 residues. Germline CDR1 reads MNHNS; CDR2 reads SASEGT. Methods used by the authors: From reference gene primer amplification, estimates of nucleated cell counts were derived. Clones were read by immunoSEQ multiplex PCR, and TCRdb kept only the in-frame ones, dropping some. The V and J calls and the clone size are those of that table, but D and trimming were determined from the DNA. In the table there are tens of thousands of clones, approximately 86% of which are singletons. This clone was seen only a few times.

This chain uses TRBV6-1 with TRBJ1-4, with D uncertain. This receptor was obtained from a man in his 60s with acute or convalescent COVID-19. Specimen: peripheral blood. The CDR3: CASSEGLGSATNEKLFF. DNA for the CDR3: TGTGCCAGCAGTGAAGGGCTCGGGTCAGCAACTAATGAAAAACTGTTTTTT.